This TCR beta chain was obtained from a study of T cell responses to AZD1222 COVID-19 vaccine. Study-wide results and limits: Per reports, nearly half of all spike-specific TCRs target regions that are unmutated in variants. Seropositive AZD1222 recipients at baseline numbered only 6 or 7.

Germline V gene lookup returns CDR1 SGHAT and CDR2 FQDESV (reference sequence). There are 11 residues in the CDR3. V was trimmed by 4 bases and J by 5 bases, leaving 6 bases between them. Profiled with immunoSEQ multiplex PCR; TCRdb holds only in-frame clones, not every one. The repertoire holds 130,000 or so clones, with 88% as singletons. Worth noting for this clone: Its matching antigen is unknown.

The TCR was taken from an adult who received the AZD1222 COVID-19 vaccine. The gene calls are TRBV11-1 and TRBJ2-7; D remains ambiguous. Material: peripheral blood, obtained 28 days after the second AZD1222 dose. The CDR3 region has the DNA TGTGCCAGCAGCTCCGGGCACGAGCAGTACTTC. Its protein product is CASSSGHEQYF.